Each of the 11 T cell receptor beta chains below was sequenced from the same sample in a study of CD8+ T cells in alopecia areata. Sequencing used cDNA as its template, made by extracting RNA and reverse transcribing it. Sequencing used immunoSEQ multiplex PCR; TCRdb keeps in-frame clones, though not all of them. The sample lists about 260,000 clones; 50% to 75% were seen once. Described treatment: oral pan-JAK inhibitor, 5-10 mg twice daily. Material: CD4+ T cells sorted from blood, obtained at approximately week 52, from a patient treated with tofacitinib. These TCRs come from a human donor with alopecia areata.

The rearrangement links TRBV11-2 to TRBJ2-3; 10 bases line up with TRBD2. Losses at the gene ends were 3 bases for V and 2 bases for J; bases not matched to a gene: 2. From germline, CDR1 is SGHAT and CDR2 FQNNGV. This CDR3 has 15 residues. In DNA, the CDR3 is TGTGCCAGCAGCTTTAGCGGGGGGTACACAGATACGCAGTATTTT. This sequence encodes CASSFSGGYTDTQYF.

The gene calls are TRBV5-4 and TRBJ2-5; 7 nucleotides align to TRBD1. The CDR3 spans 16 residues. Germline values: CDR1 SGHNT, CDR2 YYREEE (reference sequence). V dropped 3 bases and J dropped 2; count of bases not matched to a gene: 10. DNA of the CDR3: TGTGCCAGCAGCTGGGTGGGACAGCCCCTACAAGAGACCCAGTACTTC. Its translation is CASSWVGQPLQETQYF. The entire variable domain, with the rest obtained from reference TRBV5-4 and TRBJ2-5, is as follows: ETGVTQSPTHLIKTRGQQVTLRCSSQSGHNTVSWYQQALGQGPQFIFQYYREEENGRGNFPPRFSGLQFPNYSSELNVNALELDDSALYLCASSWVGQPLQETQYFGPGTRLLVL.

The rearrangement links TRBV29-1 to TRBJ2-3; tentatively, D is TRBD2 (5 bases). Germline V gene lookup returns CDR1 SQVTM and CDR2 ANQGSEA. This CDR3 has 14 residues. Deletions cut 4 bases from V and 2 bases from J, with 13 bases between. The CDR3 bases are TGCAGCGTTGGGGAGATCCTTTCCACAGATACGCAGTATTTT. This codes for CSVGEILSTDTQYF.

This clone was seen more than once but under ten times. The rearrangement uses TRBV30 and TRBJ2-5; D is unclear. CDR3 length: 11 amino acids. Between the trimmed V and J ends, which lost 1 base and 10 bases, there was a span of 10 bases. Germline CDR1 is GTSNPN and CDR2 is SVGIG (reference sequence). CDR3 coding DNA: TGTGCCTGGAGTGCGGTTGAAGGCCAGTACTTC. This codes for CAWSAVEGQYF.

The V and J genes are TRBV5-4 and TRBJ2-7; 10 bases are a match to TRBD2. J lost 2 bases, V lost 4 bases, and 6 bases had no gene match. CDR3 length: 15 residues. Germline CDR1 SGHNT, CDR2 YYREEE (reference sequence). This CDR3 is CASSGLTSGAYEQYF. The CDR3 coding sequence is TGTGCCAGCAGCGGGTTAACTAGCGGGGCCTACGAGCAGTACTTC.

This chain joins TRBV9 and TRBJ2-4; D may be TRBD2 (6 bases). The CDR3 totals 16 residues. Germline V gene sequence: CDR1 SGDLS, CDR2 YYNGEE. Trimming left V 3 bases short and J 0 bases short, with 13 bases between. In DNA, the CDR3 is TGTGCCAGCAGCGGGGGCGGGGATCTAGCCAAAAACATTCAGTACTTC. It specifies CASSGGGDLAKNIQYF.

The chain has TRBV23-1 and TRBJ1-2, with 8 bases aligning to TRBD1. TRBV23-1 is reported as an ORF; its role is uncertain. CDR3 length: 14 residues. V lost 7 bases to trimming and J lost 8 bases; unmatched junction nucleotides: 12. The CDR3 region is CASILREQGGGYTF. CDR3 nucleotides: TGCGCCAGCATTCTACGCGAACAGGGGGGCGGCTACACCTTC.

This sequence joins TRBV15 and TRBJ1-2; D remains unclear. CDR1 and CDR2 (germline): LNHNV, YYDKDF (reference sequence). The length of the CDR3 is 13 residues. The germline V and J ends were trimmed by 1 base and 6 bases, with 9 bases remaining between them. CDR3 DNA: TGTGCCACCAGCAGAGCCCGAGAGGATGGCTACACCTTC. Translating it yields CATSRAREDGYTF.

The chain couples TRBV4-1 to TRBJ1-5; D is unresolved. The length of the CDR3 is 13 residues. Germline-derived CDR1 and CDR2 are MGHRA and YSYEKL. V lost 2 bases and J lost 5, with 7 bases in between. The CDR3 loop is CASSQLPYQPQHF. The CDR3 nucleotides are TGCGCCAGCAGCCAACTACCATATCAGCCCCAGCATTTT.

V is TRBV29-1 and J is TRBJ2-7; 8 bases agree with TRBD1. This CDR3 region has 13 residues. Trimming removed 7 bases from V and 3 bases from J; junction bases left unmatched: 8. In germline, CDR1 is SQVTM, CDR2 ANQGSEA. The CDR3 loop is CSAGQGLGYEQYF. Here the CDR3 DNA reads TGCAGCGCCGGACAGGGCTTGGGCTACGAGCAGTACTTC.

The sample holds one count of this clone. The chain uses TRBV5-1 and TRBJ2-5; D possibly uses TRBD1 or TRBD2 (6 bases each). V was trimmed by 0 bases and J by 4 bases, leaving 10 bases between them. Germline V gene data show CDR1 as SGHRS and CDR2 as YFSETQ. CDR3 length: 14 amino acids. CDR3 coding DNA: TGCGCCAGCAGCTTGGCGGGGGCTGGAGAGACCCAGTACTTC. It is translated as CASSLAGAGETQYF.